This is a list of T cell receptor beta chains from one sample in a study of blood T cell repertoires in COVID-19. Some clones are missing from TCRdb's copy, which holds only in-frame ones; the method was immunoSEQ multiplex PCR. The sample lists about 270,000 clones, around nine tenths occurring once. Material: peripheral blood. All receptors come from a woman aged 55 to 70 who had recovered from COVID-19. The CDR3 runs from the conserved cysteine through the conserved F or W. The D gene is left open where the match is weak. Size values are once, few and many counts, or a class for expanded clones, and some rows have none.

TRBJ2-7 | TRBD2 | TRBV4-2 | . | TGTGCCAGCAGCCGTCGACTAGCGGGGGGTAACTCCTACGAGCAGTACTTC | CASSRRLAGGNSYEQYF
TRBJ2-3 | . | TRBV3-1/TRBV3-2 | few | TGTGCCAGCAGCCCTTGGGGGGATCCGCAGTATTTT | CASSPWGDPQYF
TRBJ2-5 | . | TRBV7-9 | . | TGTGCCAGCGCGACGACTATTTTTTACCAAGAGACCCAGTACTTC | CASATTIFYQETQYF
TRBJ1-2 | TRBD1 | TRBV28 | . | TGTGCCAGCAGTCATGGACAGGGGGCGCCTGGCTACACCTTC | CASSHGQGAPGYTF
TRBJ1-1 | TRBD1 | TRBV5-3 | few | TGTGCCAGAAGCCGACAGGGGGCTGAAGCTTTCTTT | CARSRQGAEAFF
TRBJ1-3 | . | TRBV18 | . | TGTGCCAGCTCCCCTCGTACGATGGGGCACTCTGGAAACACCATATATTTT | CASSPRTMGHSGNTIYF
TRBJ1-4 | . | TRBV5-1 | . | TGCGCCAGCAGCCCCTCAGTCGGACAGCGAGGGACTAATGAAAAACTGTTTTTT | CASSPSVGQRGTNEKLFF
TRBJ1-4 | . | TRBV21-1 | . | TGTGCCAGAAGGGGACAGGGCGGAACTAATGAAAAACTGTTTTTT | CARRGQGGTNEKLFF
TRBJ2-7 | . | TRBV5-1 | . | TGCGCCAGCACCCCGAGGGGCGGGGCCACCTACGAGCAGTACTTC | CASTPRGGATYEQYF
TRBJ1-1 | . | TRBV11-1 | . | TGTGCCAGCAGCCTCACTAACACTGAAGCTTTCTTT | CASSLTNTEAFF
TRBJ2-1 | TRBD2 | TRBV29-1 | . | TGCAGCCTGGCGGGGGGAACCTACAATGAGCAGTTCTTC | CSLAGGTYNEQFF
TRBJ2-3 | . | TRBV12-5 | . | TGTGCTAGTGGTTCGAGGGCGAGTGATACGCAGTATTTT | CASGSRASDTQYF
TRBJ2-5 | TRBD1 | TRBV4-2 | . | TGTGCCAGCAGCCAAGAGGGGACAGCTATGGGGACCCAGTACTTC | CASSQEGTAMGTQYF
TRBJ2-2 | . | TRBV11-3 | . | TGTGCCAGCAGCCCGGACACGGCGAACACCGGGGAGCTGTTTTTT | CASSPDTANTGELFF
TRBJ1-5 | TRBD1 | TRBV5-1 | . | TGCGCCAGCAGCTCTACCGGGACAGTAAATCAGCCCCAGCATTTT | CASSSTGTVNQPQHF
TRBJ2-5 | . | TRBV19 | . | TGTGCCAGTAGTCTATCCCCGTCGGAGACCCAGTACTTC | CASSLSPSETQYF
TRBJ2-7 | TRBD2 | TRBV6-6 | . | TGTGCCAGCAAGGGGAGGGACTACGAGCAGTACTTC | CASKGRDYEQYF
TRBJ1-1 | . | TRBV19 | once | TGTGCCAGTAGCTCGACAGGAGGCACTGAAGCTTTCTTT | CASSSTGGTEAFF
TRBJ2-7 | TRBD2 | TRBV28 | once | TGTGCCAGCAGTTTGTTCCGACTAGCGGGGGTTAACGAGCAGTACTTC | CASSLFRLAGVNEQYF
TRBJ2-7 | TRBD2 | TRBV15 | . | TGTGCCACCAGCAGTTCCGGGACTACCTACGAGCAGTACTTC | CATSSSGTTYEQYF
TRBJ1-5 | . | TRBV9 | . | TGTGCCAGCAGCGTTAGTGCAGGGATTAATCAGCCCCAGCATTTT | CASSVSAGINQPQHF
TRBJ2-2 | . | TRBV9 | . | TGTGCCAGCAGTGCCGGGACAGGGGAGCTGTTTTTT | CASSAGTGELFF
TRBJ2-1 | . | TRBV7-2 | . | TGTGCCAGCAGCTTAGCGGCAGGGCCGGGCAATGAGCAGTTCTTC | CASSLAAGPGNEQFF
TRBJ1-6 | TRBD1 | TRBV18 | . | TGTGCCAGCTCACCACCGTCACAGGGGTTAAACCTCCACTTT | CASSPPSQGLNLHF
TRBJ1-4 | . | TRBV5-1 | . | TGCGCCAGCAAGGCCTCGGGGGGGCCGGAGGAAAAACTGTTTTTT | CASKASGGPEEKLFF
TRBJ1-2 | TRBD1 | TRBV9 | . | TGTGCCAGCAGCCCCCGGGACAGATCTAACTATGGCTACACCTTC | CASSPRDRSNYGYTF
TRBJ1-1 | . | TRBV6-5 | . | TGTGCCAGCATTCGTGGACAGCCGAACACTGAAGCTTTCTTT | CASIRGQPNTEAFF
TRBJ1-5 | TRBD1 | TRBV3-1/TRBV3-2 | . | TGTGCCAGCAGCCAAGTTACACACCCACAGGGGCGGGCAAATCAGCCCCAGCATTTT | CASSQVTHPQGRANQPQHF
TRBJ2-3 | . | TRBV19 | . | TGTGCCAGTAGAAACTGGGCTGCAGATACGCAGTATTTT | CASRNWAADTQYF
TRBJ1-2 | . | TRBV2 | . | TGTGCCAGCGTCGAACAGGGCCTAGGTGGCTACACCTTC | CASVEQGLGGYTF
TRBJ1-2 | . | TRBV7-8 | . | TGTGCCAGCAGCTTAAATCGCGTTTATGGCTACACCTTC | CASSLNRVYGYTF
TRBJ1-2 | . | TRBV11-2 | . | TGTGCCAGCAGCTTAGGACAGAGCATGATGGGCTACACCTTC | CASSLGQSMMGYTF